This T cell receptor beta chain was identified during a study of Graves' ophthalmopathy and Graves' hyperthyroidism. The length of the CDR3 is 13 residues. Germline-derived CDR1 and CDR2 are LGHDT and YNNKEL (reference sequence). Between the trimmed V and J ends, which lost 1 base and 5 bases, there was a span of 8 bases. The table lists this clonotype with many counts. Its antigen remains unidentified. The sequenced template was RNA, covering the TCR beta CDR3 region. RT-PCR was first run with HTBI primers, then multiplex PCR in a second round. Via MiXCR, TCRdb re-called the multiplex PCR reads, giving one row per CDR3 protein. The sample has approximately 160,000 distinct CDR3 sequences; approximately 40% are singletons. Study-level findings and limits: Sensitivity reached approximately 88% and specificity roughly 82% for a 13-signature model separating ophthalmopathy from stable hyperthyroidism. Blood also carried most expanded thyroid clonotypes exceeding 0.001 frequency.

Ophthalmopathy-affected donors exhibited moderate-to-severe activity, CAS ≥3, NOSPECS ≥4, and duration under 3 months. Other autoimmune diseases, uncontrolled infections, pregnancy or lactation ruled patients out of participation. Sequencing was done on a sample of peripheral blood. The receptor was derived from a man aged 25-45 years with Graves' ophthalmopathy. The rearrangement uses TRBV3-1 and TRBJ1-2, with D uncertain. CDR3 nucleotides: TGTGCCAGCAGCCAAGGGGAAGGATATGGCTACACCTTC. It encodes CASSQGEGYGYTF.